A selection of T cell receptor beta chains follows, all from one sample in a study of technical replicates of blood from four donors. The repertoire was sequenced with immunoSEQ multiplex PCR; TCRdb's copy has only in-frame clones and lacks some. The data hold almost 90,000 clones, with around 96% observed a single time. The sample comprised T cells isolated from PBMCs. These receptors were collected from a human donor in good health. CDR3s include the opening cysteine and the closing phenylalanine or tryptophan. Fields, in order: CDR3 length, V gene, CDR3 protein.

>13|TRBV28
CASSNRGGYGYTF
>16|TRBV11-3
CASSQKIAGTYNEQFF
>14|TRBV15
CATSIPGRNYGYTF
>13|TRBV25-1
CASALAGVREQYF
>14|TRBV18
CASSPGQPNYEQYF
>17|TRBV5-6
CASSRTQTGQRNSPLHF
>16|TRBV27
CASSLGWGLGDEKLFF
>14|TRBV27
CASSSPGQFNEQFF
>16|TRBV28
CASSLGWGRGPDTQYF
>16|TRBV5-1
CASSPLLSNPNYGYTF
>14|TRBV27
CASSWAGKRETQYF
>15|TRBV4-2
CASSGLGLGVSPLHF
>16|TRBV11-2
CASSLGPSGGLDTQYF
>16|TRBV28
CASSPGRGEFNQPHHF
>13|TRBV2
CASSELLVSEAFF
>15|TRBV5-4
CASSGGGTSQETQYF
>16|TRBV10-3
CAISEQSGKGEYEQYF
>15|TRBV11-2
CASSSGGWDPLEAFF
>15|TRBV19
CASNRASQANYGYTF
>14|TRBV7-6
CASSSSTGTTEAFF
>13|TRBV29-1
CSVESHTSYEQYF
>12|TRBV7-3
CASSLIRGEQYF
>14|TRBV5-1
CASSLGAEGNEQFF
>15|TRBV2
CASLSQGGHGETQYF
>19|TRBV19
CASSDQGTSGSNHAYEQYF
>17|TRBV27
CASSLSVAGGPAGELFF
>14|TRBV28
CASRPQGAQYGYTF